Listed below are T cell receptor beta chains from one sample, sequenced in a study of identifying expanded T cells in peripheral blood. Some clones are missing from TCRdb's copy, which holds only in-frame ones; the method was immunoSEQ multiplex PCR. The table lists roughly 75,000 clones, about nine tenths of them singletons, with roughly 3% in the top ten. The sequencing sample was made of blood. The receptors come from a person aged 18 to 70 in good health. Each CDR3 is given with its conserved first and last residue. A D gene is named only where the DNA matches it firmly. Some rows mark clone size as missing; the rest say once, few, many or name a class of expanded clone.

D,size,J,V,DNA,CDR3
TRBD1,.,TRBJ2-2,TRBV19,TGTGCCAGTAGTTTAACAGGGGGCAGCGTCACCGGGGAGCTGTTTTTT,CASSLTGGSVTGELFF
TRBD1,.,TRBJ1-2,TRBV28,TGTGCCAGCAGAATAGCCGGGACAGGGCATGGCTACACCTTC,CASRIAGTGHGYTF
.,few,TRBJ2-3,TRBV6-6,TGTGCCAGTAATCATCGGGGATACACAGATACGCAGTATTTT,CASNHRGYTDTQYF
.,many,TRBJ1-2,TRBV28,TGTGCCAGCACCACTAGTCCTCTCAACTATGGCTACACCTTC,CASTTSPLNYGYTF
TRBD2,.,TRBJ2-1,TRBV7-9,TGTGCCAGCAGCTTCGCCGGGACTAGCGGTTACAATGAGCAGTTCTTC,CASSFAGTSGYNEQFF
.,.,TRBJ2-2,TRBV7-2,TGTGCCAGCAGCTTCAGCCGCGGGGTCGGAGGGGAGCTGTTTTTT,CASSFSRGVGGELFF
TRBD2,.,TRBJ2-3,TRBV9,TGTGCCAGCAGCCCCCTGACGGGAGGGCCCTCAGATACGCAGTATTTT,CASSPLTGGPSDTQYF
.,once,TRBJ1-6,TRBV7-2,TGTGCCAGCAGCTTAGCGCCAGAAGACATTTCTGAGTTT,CASSLAPEDISEF
TRBD1,once,TRBJ2-7,TRBV15,TGTGCCACCAGCAGGCCAGGACAGGGCTATCACGAGCAGTACTTC,CATSRPGQGYHEQYF
TRBD1,.,TRBJ2-7,TRBV7-9,TGTGCCAGCAGTGGCCCAGGGGGTATCTCCTACGAGCAGTACTTC,CASSGPGGISYEQYF
.,.,TRBJ2-2,TRBV4-3,TGCGCCAGCAGCCAAGATTTCGTCCTAGCGCCCAACACCGGGGAGCTGTTTTTT,CASSQDFVLAPNTGELFF
TRBD2,.,TRBJ2-3,TRBV9,TGTGCCAGCAGCCTACTAGCGGGGGGCTTAGATACGCAGTATTTT,CASSLLAGGLDTQYF
.,.,TRBJ1-3,TRBV19,TGTGCCAGTACCCCCGACGGTTTCTCTGGAAACACCATATATTTT,CASTPDGFSGNTIYF
TRBD1,.,TRBJ1-5,TRBV18,TGTGCCAGCTCACCGGTACAGGGGAGGGATCAGCCCCAGCATTTT,CASSPVQGRDQPQHF
.,.,TRBJ2-7,TRBV4-1,TGCGCCAGCAGCGGGACGGTGGACTACGAGCAGTACTTC,CASSGTVDYEQYF
.,.,TRBJ2-5,TRBV6-1,TGTGCCAGCATCGGGGGCAAAGTGACCCAGTACTTC,CASIGGKVTQYF
TRBD2,.,TRBJ2-3,TRBV27,TGTGCCAGCAGCAGCCCCGGGACTAGCGGCACAGATACGCAGTATTTT,CASSSPGTSGTDTQYF
.,.,TRBJ2-5,TRBV12-5,TGTGCTAGTGGTCCCAACCTCGAGACCCAGTACTTC,CASGPNLETQYF
.,.,TRBJ2-2,TRBV7-3,TGTGCCAGCAGCTTAAGAGGAGGGGGCGTGTACACCGGGGAGCTGTTTTTT,CASSLRGGGVYTGELFF
.,.,TRBJ2-7,TRBV18,TGTGCCAGCTCACCACCGACAGTCTACGAGCAGTACTTC,CASSPPTVYEQYF
TRBD1,.,TRBJ1-2,TRBV19,TGTGCCAGTAGTTCATTGGTAAGGGGGCCGGAACAACTCTCCTATGGCTACACCTTC,CASSSLVRGPEQLSYGYTF
.,.,TRBJ1-1,TRBV7-2,TGTGCCAGCAGCTCGATGGCTCAGAACACTGAAGCTTTCTTT,CASSSMAQNTEAFF
TRBD2,.,TRBJ2-7,TRBV11-2,TGTGCCAGCAGGGAAGGGACTAGCGGGATTTACGAGCAGTACTTC,CASREGTSGIYEQYF
.,once,TRBJ1-4,TRBV28,TGTGCCAGCAGTTTAGGGGGGGCCGGTGCTAATGAAAAACTGTTTTTT,CASSLGGAGANEKLFF
TRBD2,.,TRBJ2-3,TRBV10-3,TGTGCCATCAGTTTTAGCAAGGGGCTAGCGGGGACAGATACGCAGTATTTT,CAISFSKGLAGTDTQYF
.,.,TRBJ2-2,TRBV19,TGTGCCAGTAGTACCCTCCACTACACCGGGGAGCTGTTTTTT,CASSTLHYTGELFF
.,.,TRBJ2-2,TRBV10-2,TGCGCCAGCAGTGCGTCTTTCACCGGGGAGCTGTTTTTT,CASSASFTGELFF
.,once,TRBJ1-4,TRBV5-1,TGCGCCAGCAGCCCTACTTATAGGGGGTCTAATGAAAAACTGTTTTTT,CASSPTYRGSNEKLFF
.,.,TRBJ1-5,TRBV14,TGTGCCAGCAGCCCCATAGGTGGTCAGCCCCAGCATTTT,CASSPIGGQPQHF
.,medium-sized,TRBJ2-4,TRBV27,TGTGCCAGCACGGGGAAGGACATTCAGTACTTC,CASTGKDIQYF
.,.,TRBJ1-1,TRBV5-4,TGTGCCAGCAGCTTGGCAGGGACCATTAGGGACACTGAAGCTTTCTTT,CASSLAGTIRDTEAFF
.,.,TRBJ2-7,TRBV7-9,TGTGCCAGCAGCTTAGGGCAGGCTACCTACGAGCAGTACTTC,CASSLGQATYEQYF
.,once,TRBJ1-1,TRBV2,TGTGCCAGCAGCCGTACAAAAATGAACACTGAAGCTTTCTTT,CASSRTKMNTEAFF
TRBD2,.,TRBJ2-5,TRBV4-3,TGCGCCAGCAGCCAAGCAGTCGGTGGTAGCGGGGGGGCTGGGACCCAGTACTTC,CASSQAVGGSGGAGTQYF
TRBD1,.,TRBJ1-1,TRBV6-5,TGTGCCAGCAGTTTACAGGGGTTCGTGAACACTGAAGCTTTCTTT,CASSLQGFVNTEAFF
TRBD2,.,TRBJ2-1,TRBV7-9,TGTGCCAGCAGCTTAATGGCGGGACTAGCGGGTTCCGAGCAGTTCTTC,CASSLMAGLAGSEQFF
.,.,TRBJ2-2,TRBV4-3,TGCGCCAGCAGCCAAGATTGGGGGACCGGGGAGCTGTTTTTT,CASSQDWGTGELFF
TRBD2,.,TRBJ2-7,TRBV25-1,TGTGCCAGCAGTGACCCTACTAGCGGGGGTTACTACGAGCAGTACTTC,CASSDPTSGGYYEQYF
.,.,TRBJ2-1,TRBV6-1,TGTGCCAGCGGTGCACTACCCTCCTACAATGAGCAGTTCTTC,CASGALPSYNEQFF
.,.,TRBJ2-7,TRBV11-3,TGTGCCAGCAGCCCGGGGGTCCGGGGCTCCTACGAGCAGTACTTC,CASSPGVRGSYEQYF
TRBD2,.,TRBJ2-2,TRBV4-3,TGCGCCAGCAGCCAAGAAAAGGGAGGGGCCGGGGAGCTGTTTTTT,CASSQEKGGAGELFF
TRBD2,.,TRBJ2-3,TRBV2,TGTGCCAGCAGTCCTTCTAGCGGGGGGGTCAGAGGTACGCAGTATTTT,CASSPSSGGVRGTQYF
.,few,TRBJ1-2,TRBV29-1,TGCAGCGTTGAAGACAGGGAAGGCTACACCTTC,CSVEDREGYTF
TRBD1,.,TRBJ1-2,TRBV7-2,TGTGCCAGCAGCTTTAGACAGGGCGAGAACTATGGCTACACCTTC,CASSFRQGENYGYTF
TRBD1,.,TRBJ2-7,TRBV28,TGTGCCAGCAGGTCGGGACAGCTAGACGAGCAGTACTTC,CASRSGQLDEQYF
.,.,TRBJ2-7,TRBV4-3,TGCGCCAGCAGCCGATTGGAGACGGGAGAGCAGTACTTC,CASSRLETGEQYF
TRBD2,few,TRBJ2-7,TRBV4-1,TGCGCCAGCAGCCAAGCCGGGACTAGTGCCTCTATATACTTC,CASSQAGTSASIYF
.,once,TRBJ1-1,TRBV30,TGTGCCTGGACCGCCGGACAGAACACTGAAGCTTTCTTT,CAWTAGQNTEAFF
TRBD1,.,TRBJ1-1,TRBV7-2,TGTGCCAGCAGCTTAGTTGGGACAGGGGTTGTTGAAGCTTTCTTT,CASSLVGTGVVEAFF
.,.,TRBJ2-2,TRBV11-3,TGTGCCAGCAGCAGGACCGGGGAGCTGTTTTTT,CASSRTGELFF